This is a list of T cell receptor beta chains from one sample in a study of blood T cells in healthy people across ages. TCRdb recomputed calls from the 5' RACE reads with MiXCR, one row per CDR3 protein. In the table there are 450,000 to 700,000 distinct CDR3 sequences, 27% of which are singletons. What was sequenced was blood. The receptors originated from a woman aged 70 to 79 in good health. The CDR3 runs from the conserved cysteine through the conserved F or W. A D gene is named only where the DNA matches it firmly. Clone size is shown for a subset of rows, as once, few, many or a class of expanded clone.

V gene	J gene	clone size	D gene	CDR3 protein	CDR3 DNA
TRBV3-1	TRBJ2-5	few	NA	CASSPSFGGMVTQYF	TGTGCCAGCAGCCCCTCCTTCGGGGGTATGGTGACCCAGTACTTC
TRBV5-8	TRBJ2-2	NA	TRBD1	CASSFWQGASGELFF	TGTGCCAGCAGCTTTTGGCAGGGGGCATCTGGGGAGCTGTTTTTT
TRBV7-9	TRBJ2-7	few	TRBD1	CASSSSPGTGVKQYF	TGTGCCAGCAGCTCTTCACCAGGGACAGGGGTGAAGCAGTACTTC
TRBV12-3/TRBV12-4	TRBJ1-1	few	NA	CASSLNPYMGTEAFF	TGTGCCAGCAGTCTAAACCCTTATATGGGGACTGAAGCTTTCTTT
TRBV20-1	TRBJ2-3	NA	NA	CSASWVGSTDTQYF	TGCAGTGCTAGTTGGGTGGGAAGCACAGATACGCAGTATTTT
TRBV5-6	TRBJ2-3	NA	NA	CASSPGLDTQYF	TGTGCCAGCAGCCCGGGTTTGGATACGCAGTATTTT
TRBV5-1	TRBJ2-1	NA	NA	CASSLTGLNEQFF	TGCGCCAGCAGCTTAACAGGGCTCAATGAGCAGTTCTTC
TRBV9	TRBJ2-5	NA	TRBD1	CASSVGTGLMYQETQYF	TGTGCCAGCAGCGTTGGGACAGGCCTTATGTACCAAGAGACCCAGTACTTC
TRBV5-1	TRBJ2-3	few	NA	CASSLFPLDSTDTQYF	TGCGCCAGCAGCTTGTTTCCTCTGGACAGCACAGATACGCAGTATTTT
TRBV20-1	TRBJ2-5	NA	NA	CSARDGWVGGTQYF	TGCAGTGCTAGAGATGGTTGGGTCGGCGGGACCCAGTACTTC
TRBV7-9	TRBJ2-7	NA	NA	CASSPITGSYEQYF	TGTGCCAGCAGCCCAATAACAGGTTCCTACGAGCAGTACTTC
TRBV27	TRBJ1-3	NA	NA	CASSLRAANSGNTIYF	TGTGCCAGCAGTTTAAGAGCGGCAAACTCTGGAAACACCATATATTTT
TRBV20-1	TRBJ1-4	NA	TRBD1	CSARVGTGNEKLFF	TGCAGTGCTAGAGTGGGGACAGGGAATGAAAAGCTGTTTTTT
TRBV7-3	TRBJ2-5	NA	NA	CASSLAAGPQETQCF	TGTGCCAGCAGCTTAGCGGCAGGTCCTCAAGAGACCCAGTGCTTC
TRBV5-1	TRBJ2-1	few	TRBD1	CASSSTGQGAYNEQFF	TGCGCCAGCAGCTCGACCGGGCAGGGGGCCTACAATGAGCAGTTCTTC
TRBV5-5	TRBJ2-2	NA	NA	CASSSITASGRFIGELFF	TGTGCCAGCAGCTCCATTACCGCCTCAGGGAGATTTATCGGGGAGCTGTTTTTT
TRBV4-2	TRBJ1-2	few	NA	CASSLGYAENYGYTF	TGTGCCAGCAGCTTAGGCTACGCAGAAAACTATGGCTACACCTTC
TRBV29-1	TRBJ1-4	NA	NA	CSVVGGPGEKLFF	TGCAGCGTTGTTGGGGGGCCGGGTGAAAAACTGTTTTTT
TRBV7-9	TRBJ1-1	few	NA	CASSLGNGNTEAFF	TGTGCCAGCAGCTTAGGAAATGGGAACACTGAAGCTTTCTTT
TRBV7-2	TRBJ1-2	few	TRBD1	CASSVEPGQNYGYTF	TGTGCCAGCAGCGTTGAACCGGGACAGAACTATGGCTACACCTTC
TRBV20-1	TRBJ1-4	NA	NA	CSASGGEKLFF	TGCAGTGCTAGTGGCGGTGAAAAACTGTTTTTT
TRBV7-2	TRBJ2-5	NA	TRBD1	CASSPGTGRGETQYF	TGTGCCAGCAGCCCAGGGACAGGGAGGGGAGAGACCCAGTACTTC
TRBV7-2	TRBJ1-2	few	NA	CASQGSGHVGGYTF	TGTGCCAGCCAGGGTTCGGGACACGTCGGTGGCTACACCTTC
TRBV20-1	TRBJ2-7	NA	TRBD2	CSGERGGLYEQYF	TGCAGTGGGGAGCGGGGGGGCTTGTACGAGCAGTACTTC
TRBV6-2/TRBV6-3	TRBJ2-7	NA	NA	CASSYEAGLYSYEQYF	TGTGCCAGCAGTTACGAGGCGGGGCTGTACTCCTACGAGCAGTACTTC
TRBV27	TRBJ2-2	many	NA	CATLSHRERNTGELFF	TGTGCCACTCTCTCCCACAGGGAGAGAAACACCGGGGAGCTGTTTTTT
TRBV5-6	TRBJ1-1	few	NA	CASRSGLSNTEAFF	TGTGCCAGCAGGTCGGGACTCTCGAACACTGAAGCTTTCTTT
TRBV25-1	TRBJ2-2	many	TRBD1	CASSDPGQGNTGELFF	TGTGCCAGCAGTGACCCGGGACAGGGGAACACCGGGGAGCTGTTTTTT
TRBV6-5	TRBJ1-2	few	NA	CASSYSSSVDDYGYTF	TGTGCCAGCAGTTACTCGAGCTCGGTCGATGACTATGGCTACACCTTC
TRBV20-1	TRBJ1-1	few	NA	CSVSQRGKNTEAFF	TGCAGTGTCAGCCAGAGGGGGAAAAACACTGAAGCTTTCTTT
TRBV10-2	TRBJ2-7	NA	NA	CASREGTAYEQYF	TGCGCCAGCAGGGAAGGGACTGCCTACGAGCAGTACTTC
TRBV20-1	TRBJ1-1	few	NA	CSASKAWAFF	TGCAGTGCTAGCAAGGCTTGGGCTTTCTTT
TRBV20-1	TRBJ2-3	few	NA	CSAAPYREGTQYF	TGCAGTGCTGCCCCCTACAGGGAGGGTACGCAGTATTTT
TRBV29-1	TRBJ2-7	few	NA	CSVKTGTSYEQYF	TGCAGCGTGAAAACCGGGACCTCCTACGAGCAGTACTTC
TRBV5-1	TRBJ1-4	NA	TRBD1	CASSLIGRGDEKLFF	TGCGCCAGCAGCTTGATTGGCAGGGGGGATGAAAAACTGTTTTTT
TRBV20-1	TRBJ2-3	NA	TRBD2	CSALAGGSTDTQYF	TGCAGTGCTCTAGCGGGGGGAAGCACAGATACGCAGTATTTT
TRBV20-1	TRBJ2-7	NA	NA	CSAERASSYEQYF	TGCAGTGCTGAAAGGGCGAGCTCCTACGAGCAGTACTTC
TRBV7-2	TRBJ2-4	few	TRBD1	CASSDRDRAKNIQYF	TGTGCCAGCAGCGACCGGGACAGAGCCAAAAACATTCAGTACTTC
TRBV6-1	TRBJ2-5	few	TRBD2	CASSEAASGAWETQYF	TGTGCCAGCAGTGAAGCGGCTAGCGGGGCGTGGGAGACCCAGTACTTC
TRBV7-2	TRBJ1-1	NA	NA	CASSLVLGTNTEAFF	TGTGCCAGCAGCTTAGTTCTCGGGACAAACACTGAAGCTTTCTTT
TRBV5-1	TRBJ2-5	NA	TRBD1	CASSFQGQEETQYF	TGCGCCAGCAGCTTTCAGGGACAGGAAGAGACCCAGTACTTC
TRBV30	TRBJ1-1	NA	TRBD1	CALARVGQTNTEAFF	TGTGCCCTCGCTCGGGTGGGACAGACGAACACTGAAGCTTTCTTT
TRBV12-3/TRBV12-4	TRBJ2-7	once	TRBD1	CASTERQGTLDEQYF	TGTGCCAGCACCGAGAGACAGGGGACCCTAGACGAGCAGTACTTC
TRBV7-6	TRBJ2-5	few	NA	CASNLNSGGETQHF	TGTGCCAGCAACTTAAATTCCGGGGGAGAGACCCAGCACTTC
TRBV7-9	TRBJ1-1	once	NA	CASSSYTDWTFF	TGTGCCAGCAGCTCATACACAGATTGGACTTTCTTT
TRBV29-1	TRBJ2-3	few	TRBD2	CSIRRTSGGADTQYF	TGCAGCATCCGCAGGACTAGCGGGGGAGCAGATACGCAGTATTTT
TRBV20-1	TRBJ1-4	NA	TRBD1	CSARDRGKEKLFF	TGCAGTGCTAGGGACAGGGGAAAAGAAAAACTGTTTTTT